Listed here are 3 T cell receptor beta chains from one sample, sequenced in a study of identical twins. Each CDR3 protein gets one entry after TCRdb re-called the 5' RACE reads with MiXCR. The sample includes about 530,000 distinct CDR3 sequences, around 24% of them seen just once. Another study also made use of these data, one on yellow fever vaccine responses in identical twins.

Input material: CD4+ T cells sorted from blood. The receptors originated from a woman aged 18-29 years in good health.

The rearrangement joins TRBV9 to TRBJ2-2, with D tentatively TRBD2 (6 bases). Trimming stripped 0 bases from V and 0 bases from J, with 9 bases between. CDR1 is SGDLS and CDR2 is YYNGEE in the germline V gene. The CDR3 covers 16 residues. For the CDR3, the DNA is TGTGCCAGCAGCGTAGACGGGAGCCCGAACACCGGGGAGCTGTTTTTT. Residues: CASSVDGSPNTGELFF.

This clonotype was found many times. This sequence joins TRBV10-3 and TRBJ2-7; 11 bases are a match to TRBD1. Germline CDR1 ENHRY, CDR2 SYGVKD. V trimming: 2 bases; J trimming: 5 bases; junction bases outside the gene matches: 8. This CDR3 contains 16 residues. CDR3 in amino acids: CAISEPGQGGRDEQYF. Written as DNA, the CDR3 is TGTGCCATCAGTGAGCCGGGACAGGGGGGCCGCGACGAGCAGTACTTC.

The V call is TRBV5-1, the J call TRBJ2-3; D not certain. CDR3 size: 13 residues. CDR1 and CDR2 from the germline V gene are SGHRS and YFSETQ. Trimming pared 1 base from V and 4 bases from J, leaving 7 bases between. Here the CDR3 reads CASSLQSPDTQYF. The CDR3 region has the DNA TGCGCCAGCAGCTTGCAGAGCCCAGATACGCAGTATTTT.